The rows below give T cell receptor beta chains drawn from one sample of a study of beta chain features in type 1 diabetes. Sequencing used immunoSEQ multiplex PCR; TCRdb keeps in-frame clones, though not all of them. The sample holds around 150,000 clones, roughly 8% seen once. The sequencing sample was made of central memory CD4+ T cells from blood. The receptors shown here come from a man in his late teens or twenties in good health. The CDR3 runs from the conserved cysteine through the conserved F or W. The D gene is left open where the match is weak. The listing skips clone size in some rows; elsewhere it reads once, few, many or a size class.

d_gene	v_gene	abundance	j_gene	CDR3aa	CDR3nt
NA	TRBV11-3	few	TRBJ2-7	CASSLVRDEQYF	TGTGCCAGCAGCTTGGTTCGGGACGAGCAGTACTTC
NA	TRBV2	NA	TRBJ2-4	CASSEMSIQYF	TGTGCCAGCAGTGAAATGAGCATTCAGTACTTC
NA	TRBV4-3	NA	TRBJ1-1	CASSQDLGRNTEAFF	TGCGCCAGCAGCCAAGATTTGGGCAGGAACACTGAAGCTTTCTTT
NA	TRBV9	few	TRBJ1-2	CASSVGVKSDYGYTF	TGTGCCAGCAGCGTAGGCGTCAAATCCGACTATGGCTACACCTTC
NA	TRBV28	few	TRBJ1-5	CASSSAGVRQPQHF	TGTGCCAGCAGTTCGGCAGGGGTAAGGCAGCCCCAGCATTTT
TRBD1	TRBV5-5	NA	TRBJ2-5	CASRLGTANFQETQYF	TGTGCCAGCAGATTAGGGACAGCCAACTTCCAAGAGACCCAGTACTTC
NA	TRBV4-2	NA	TRBJ2-1	CASSQAGGEQFF	TGTGCCAGCAGCCAAGCTGGCGGTGAGCAGTTCTTC
NA	TRBV4-3	many	TRBJ1-1	CASSQEFGLNTEAFF	TGCGCCAGCAGCCAAGAATTCGGGTTGAACACTGAAGCTTTCTTT
TRBD2	TRBV7-3	few	TRBJ2-3	CASSLNRGETDTQYF	TGTGCCAGCAGCTTAAACCGGGGGGAGACAGATACGCAGTATTTT
TRBD2	TRBV14	NA	TRBJ2-7	CASSQDHTSAYEQYF	TGTGCCAGCAGCCAAGATCACACTAGCGCATACGAGCAGTACTTC
TRBD1	TRBV2	NA	TRBJ1-6	CASRDRENSPLHF	TGTGCCAGCAGGGACAGGGAGAATTCACCCCTCCACTTT
TRBD1	TRBV7-2	NA	TRBJ1-1	CASSLVQGVGTEAFF	TGTGCCAGCAGCTTAGTCCAGGGGGTGGGCACTGAAGCTTTCTTT
NA	TRBV30	NA	TRBJ2-7	CAWSSGSSFLYEQYF	TGTGCCTGGAGTAGCGGTAGTTCATTTCTGTACGAGCAGTACTTC
NA	TRBV5-1	few	TRBJ2-3	CASSSPEGAEDTQYF	TGCGCCAGCAGCTCTCCGGAGGGGGCCGAAGATACGCAGTATTTT
NA	TRBV28	NA	TRBJ1-2	CASSLKSEDRPRGYTF	TGTGCCAGCAGTTTGAAATCGGAGGACAGACCTCGTGGCTACACCTTC
NA	TRBV7-2	few	TRBJ1-4	CASSIQGVEKLFF	TGTGCCAGCAGCATACAGGGTGTTGAAAAACTGTTTTTT
TRBD1	TRBV7-9	NA	TRBJ2-1	CASSLTGYEQFF	TGTGCCAGCAGCCTGACAGGGTACGAGCAGTTCTTC
NA	TRBV7-9	many	TRBJ2-5	CASSPRGLGGTQYF	TGTGCCAGCAGCCCCAGGGGTCTTGGGGGGACCCAGTACTTC
NA	TRBV5-6	NA	TRBJ1-6	CASSLAVNYSPLHF	TGTGCCAGCAGCTTGGCGGTTAACTATTCACCCCTCCACTTT
NA	TRBV7-2	NA	TRBJ1-1	CASSLRTEAFF	TGTGCCAGCAGCCTTAGGACAGAAGCTTTCTTT
NA	TRBV29-1	NA	TRBJ2-5	CSVEGGMGETQYF	TGCAGCGTTGAAGGAGGTATGGGTGAGACCCAGTACTTC
TRBD1	TRBV4-3	few	TRBJ2-1	CASSRPGQRECEQFF	TGCGCCAGCAGTCGCCCGGGACAGAGGGAATGTGAGCAGTTCTTC
NA	TRBV30	many	TRBJ2-7	CAWTRLAYEQYF	TGTGCCTGGACTCGCTTAGCCTACGAGCAGTACTTC
TRBD2	TRBV4-2	few	TRBJ2-1	CASSPGAGGPGLPFF	TGTGCCAGCAGCCCCGGAGCGGGAGGGCCCGGATTGCCGTTCTTC
TRBD2	TRBV5-1	NA	TRBJ2-1	CASSWGGSSYNEQFF	TGCGCCAGCAGCTGGGGCGGGAGCTCCTACAATGAGCAGTTCTTC
NA	TRBV7-8	NA	TRBJ1-5	CASSFVQASNQPQHF	TGTGCCAGCAGCTTCGTTCAGGCTAGCAATCAGCCCCAGCATTTT
TRBD1	TRBV29-1	many	TRBJ2-5	CSVEEQGQVIQETQYF	TGCAGCGTTGAAGAGCAGGGACAGGTGATCCAAGAGACCCAGTACTTC
NA	TRBV5-1	few	TRBJ1-1	CASSLTGMNTEAFF	TGCGCCAGCAGCTTGACAGGCATGAACACTGAAGCTTTCTTT
TRBD2	TRBV14	few	TRBJ2-3	CASSQKRGGPSTDTQYF	TGTGCCAGCAGCCAAAAACGGGGGGGCCCTAGCACAGATACGCAGTATTTT
NA	TRBV7-9	NA	TRBJ1-4	CASSLDREKLFF	TGTGCCAGCAGCTTAGATCGCGAGAAACTGTTTTTT
NA	TRBV28	few	TRBJ1-2	CASSFERVYGYTF	TGTGCCAGCAGTTTCGAACGGGTCTATGGCTACACCTTC
TRBD1	TRBV5-6	NA	TRBJ2-3	CASSRDRADTQYF	TGTGCCAGCAGCCGGGACAGGGCAGATACGCAGTATTTT
TRBD2	TRBV5-1	few	TRBJ2-7	CASSPGTSGITDLYEQYF	TGCGCCAGCAGCCCGGGGACTAGCGGGATAACCGACCTCTACGAGCAGTACTTC
NA	TRBV4-2	few	TRBJ2-3	CASSQVLGRTTDTQYF	TGTGCCAGCAGCCAAGTCCTTGGCAGAACCACAGATACGCAGTATTTT
NA	TRBV11-1	few	TRBJ2-1	CASSLELYNEQFF	TGTGCCAGCAGCTTAGAACTTTACAATGAGCAGTTCTTC
TRBD2	TRBV28	NA	TRBJ2-4	CASRPGTSGHKNIQYF	TGTGCCAGCAGGCCCGGGACTAGCGGACACAAAAACATTCAGTACTTC
NA	TRBV18	few	TRBJ1-1	CASSPGRNTEAFF	TGTGCCAGCTCACCCGGGAGGAACACTGAAGCTTTCTTT
TRBD2	TRBV6-6	few	TRBJ2-2	CASSLSGGNTGELFF	TGTGCCAGCAGTCTGTCGGGGGGGAACACCGGGGAGCTGTTTTTT
NA	TRBV29-1	NA	TRBJ1-1	CSVEDYRGGPGEAFF	TGCAGCGTTGAGGATTATCGCGGGGGTCCTGGGGAAGCTTTCTTT
TRBD1	TRBV5-6	NA	TRBJ1-1	CASSLRTGTAFF	TGTGCCAGCAGCCTCCGGACAGGGACAGCTTTCTTT
NA	TRBV30	many	TRBJ1-2	CAWSPLSRVYTF	TGTGCCTGGAGTCCCCTCTCCAGGGTCTACACCTTC
NA	TRBV15	many	TRBJ2-7	CATSREVGEQYF	TGTGCCACCAGCCGTGAGGTAGGCGAGCAGTACTTC
NA	TRBV7-9	NA	TRBJ1-6	CASSSTGQGNSPLHF	TGTGCCAGCAGCTCGACGGGCCAGGGTAATTCACCCCTCCACTTT
NA	TRBV7-9	few	TRBJ1-3	CASRPKPRAGNTIYF	TGTGCCAGCAGACCCAAACCGAGAGCTGGAAACACCATATATTTT
TRBD2	TRBV28	few	TRBJ2-3	CASRAGGATDTQYF	TGTGCCAGCCGGGCGGGGGGCGCCACAGATACGCAGTATTTT
NA	TRBV29-1	few	TRBJ1-2	CSVVGQGYGYTF	TGCAGCGTTGTGGGCCAGGGCTATGGCTACACCTTC
TRBD2	TRBV29-1	NA	TRBJ2-7	CSVEPLAGATYEQYF	TGCAGCGTTGAACCTTTAGCGGGGGCTACCTACGAGCAGTACTTC
NA	TRBV18	few	TRBJ2-7	CASSPDSRSEQYF	TGTGCCAGCTCACCGGACAGCAGATCCGAGCAGTACTTC
NA	TRBV4-2	few	TRBJ1-6	CASSQDVTGSNSPLHF	TGTGCCAGCAGCCAAGATGTAACAGGGAGCAATTCACCCCTCCACTTT
TRBD1	TRBV5-1	NA	TRBJ2-5	CASSTQTGQETQYF	TGCGCCAGCAGCACTCAGACAGGGCAAGAGACCCAGTACTTC
TRBD1	TRBV29-1	NA	TRBJ1-5	CSVGGTGAQPQHF	TGCAGCGTTGGAGGGACAGGGGCTCAGCCCCAGCATTTT
NA	TRBV5-4	NA	TRBJ2-3	CASSLKSGSTDTQYF	TGTGCCAGCAGCTTAAAAAGCGGGAGCACAGATACGCAGTATTTT
NA	TRBV30	many	TRBJ2-3	CAWEGGASDTQYF	TGTGCCTGGGAAGGGGGGGCTTCAGATACGCAGTATTTT